This T cell receptor (beta chain) was found in a study of cytomegalovirus exposure and HLA in healthy donors. Across the whole study: The study's early data release held 80 million to 95 million unique TCRs from HLA-typed donors. Whole-study results and caveats: Some TCR beta chains (roughly 150 of them) were listed as cytomegalovirus-associated.

PCR primers comprised 60 Vbeta and 13 Jbeta primers. Measured with immunoSEQ multiplex PCR; TCRdb has only the in-frame clones, and not every one. This sample has 97,000 or so clones; 55% to 75% occur once, and the top ten carry 2% to 2.5%. Nominal health characterized the donors when sampled, though unrecorded immune exposures were likely. As regards this clone: Its antigen is unknown.

CDR3 length equals 14 residues. Germline assignment: CDR1 SGHTA and CDR2 FQGNSA. The V end was cut by 5 bases, the J end by 6 bases, with 13 bases between. The clonotype comes from a man in his fifties or sixties in good health and CMV-seronegative. The chain recombines TRBV7-2 with TRBJ1-4; tentatively, D is TRBD1 (5 bases). Sample: PBMCs. CDR3 nucleotides: TGTGCCAGCAGCACGGGACTGTACGATGAAAAACTGTTTTTT. As protein: CASSTGLYDEKLFF. Full variable domain (rest looked up from reference TRBV7-2 and TRBJ1-4): GAGVSQSPSNKVTEKGKDVELRCDPISGHTALYWYRQSLGQGLEFLIYFQGNSAPDKSGLPSDRFSAERTGGSVSTLTIQRTQQEDSAVYLCASSTGLYDEKLFFGSGTQLSVL.